Below, 25 T cell receptor beta chains from the same sample are listed, as sequenced in a study of blood T cell repertoires in COVID-19 (dated by TCRdb to about 2020). The library was made by the immunoSEQ multiplex PCR assay. TCRdb took over this immuneACCESS table, retaining in-frame rearrangements with V and J assigned. Such tables are incomplete; in checked studies, under half of the missing clones stem from an unresolved V gene, and the remainder is unexplained. Recorded for this sample are about 180,000 clones; 70% to 90% of them occurred a single time. The ten largest clones capture 3% to 3.5% of the sample. Specimen: peripheral blood. The origin of the receptors is a man aged 60 to 69 with acute or convalescent COVID-19.

The chain couples TRBV4-1 to TRBJ2-7, with TRBD1 matching 8 bases. The CDR3 has 16 amino acids. The junction had 9 bases not matched to a gene; V was cut back by 1 base and J by 4 bases. CDR1 and CDR2 (germline): MGHRA, YSYEKL. The CDR3 region has the DNA TGCGCCAGCAGCCAAGGATCAGGGGGCGCAGGTTACGAGCAGTACTTC. This gives the protein CASSQGSGGAGYEQYF.

The chain combines TRBV7-3 with TRBJ2-1; 10 bases match TRBD2. Germline CDR1 is SGHTA and CDR2 is FQGTGA. V shed 4 bases and J 0 bases; nucleotides not matched to a gene: 3. The CDR3 sequence is 16 residues long. CDR3 sequence reads: CASSYSGGSSYNEQFF. The CDR3 nucleotides are TGTGCCAGCAGCTATAGCGGGGGGAGCTCCTACAATGAGCAGTTCTTC. Combining the CDR3 with reference TRBV7-3 and TRBJ2-1 gives the whole variable domain GAGVSQTPSNKVTEKGKYVELRCDPISGHTALYWYRQSLGQGPEFLIYFQGTGAADDSGLPNDRFFAVRPEGSVSTLKIQRTERGDSAVYLCASSYSGGSSYNEQFFGPGTRLTVL.

V is TRBV7-9 and J is TRBJ2-7, with no clear D. Germline V gives CDR1 SEHNR, CDR2 FQNEAQ (reference sequence). This CDR3 contains 12 residues. Trimming left V 4 bases short and J 2 bases short, with 6 bases between. CDR3 residues: CASSSSPYEQYF. CDR3 bases: TGTGCCAGCAGCTCATCCCCCTACGAGCAGTACTTC.

The DNA of the CDR3 is TGTGCCAGCAGCCTCCCGACGGCACAGACCTTCTACGAGCAGTACTTC. Translating it yields CASSLPTAQTFYEQYF. J is TRBJ2-7 and V is TRBV11-2; D unresolved. Germline lookup yields CDR1 SGHAT and CDR2 FQNNGV. V lost 5 bases, J lost 3 bases, and 20 bases lay in between. The CDR3 contains 16 residues.

The V call is TRBV19, the J call TRBJ2-5, with 8 bases aligning to TRBD1. The CDR3 runs 16 residues. Germline CDR1 LNHDA, CDR2 SQIVND (reference sequence). V was clipped by 2 bases and J by 0 bases; unmatched bases: 5. Written as DNA, the CDR3 is TGTGCCAGTAGTATACAGGGGGCAATCTACCAAGAGACCCAGTACTTC. It yields the protein CASSIQGAIYQETQYF.

V usage is TRBV6-6 and J usage is TRBJ2-2; 9 bases line up with TRBD2. V lost 5 bases to trimming and J lost 1 base; unmatched junction nucleotides: 11. The CDR3 covers 18 residues. Germline V lookup: CDR1 MNHNY, CDR2 SVGAGI (reference sequence). The CDR3 reads CASSPDGRRGGNTGELFF. The CDR3 DNA reads TGTGCCAGCAGTCCCGACGGCCGGCGGGGGGGGAACACCGGGGAGCTGTTTTTT.

V and J are TRBV7-9 and TRBJ2-4; possibly TRBD1 for D (6 bases). The V end lost 5 bases, the J end lost 6 bases, and 11 bases lay between the germline ends. CDR1 SEHNR and CDR2 FQNEAQ come from the germline V gene (reference sequence). The CDR3 spans 13 residues. DNA of the CDR3: TGTGCCAGCAGCATCGGACAGACAAACATTCAGTACTTC. Translating gives CASSIGQTNIQYF.

The chain has TRBV18 and TRBJ1-6, with TRBD1 matching over 9 bases. The CDR3 has 16 residues. CDR1 is KGHSH, CDR2 LQKENI, per germline. V dropped 5 bases and J dropped 0; count of bases not matched to a gene: 2. The CDR3 nucleotides are TGTGCCAGCTCAGACAGGGGGAGCTCCTATAATTCACCCCTCCACTTT. The encoded protein is CASSDRGSSYNSPLHF.

Points on this clone: The junction shows a germline mismatch at one end, possibly a read error. V usage is TRBV6-5 and J usage is TRBJ1-2; D not certain. Germline V gives CDR1 MNHEY, CDR2 SVGAGI. The CDR3 spans 13 residues. The CDR3 region has the DNA TGTGTCAGCAGTTGGTCGCCGGGATATGGCTACACCTTC. Translated, it gives CVSSWSPGYGYTF.

This clone occurred a few times. The genes are TRBV19 and TRBJ2-7; the match to TRBD1 covers 7 bases. V gave up 4 bases and J gave up 3 bases; unmatched junction bases: 3. Germline lookup yields CDR1 LNHDA and CDR2 SQIVND (reference sequence). The CDR3 is 13 residues long. The CDR3 loop is CASSRGQRYEQYF. The CDR3 DNA reads as TGTGCCAGTAGTAGGGGACAGCGCTACGAGCAGTACTTC.

This clone was observed a few times. The J gene is TRBJ1-3, the V gene TRBV29-1; possible D gene TRBD1, 6 bases. V lost 3 bases and J 4 bases, leaving 19 bases between the germline ends. The CDR3 extends over 16 amino acids. CDR1 is SQVTM and CDR2 is ANQGSEA in the germline V gene. This CDR3 reads CSVDVAGTGFGNTIYF. The CDR3 coding sequence is TGCAGCGTTGACGTCGCAGGAACAGGGTTCGGAAACACCATATATTTT. Based on the CDR3 plus reference TRBV29-1 and TRBJ1-3, the full variable domain is SAVISQKPSRDICQRGTSLTIQCQVDSQVTMMFWYRQQPGQSLTLIATANQGSEATYESGFVIDKFPISRPNLTFSTLTVSNMSPEDSSIYLCSVDVAGTGFGNTIYFGEGSWLTVV.

The chain has TRBV24-1 and TRBJ2-7, with 11 nucleotides matching TRBD2. The CDR3 runs to 16 residues. Germline V gene data show CDR1 as KGHDR and CDR2 as SFDVKD. Trimming took 3 bases from V and 10 from J; bases not matched to a gene: 13. The CDR3 DNA is TGTGCCACCAGTGATCTCATTAGCGGGAGGGCCTGGGAACAGTACTTC. This sequence encodes CATSDLISGRAWEQYF.

The V and J genes are TRBV6-4 and TRBJ1-1; no clear D gene. Germline V CDR1 and CDR2: MRHNA, SNTAGT. The CDR3 runs to 12 residues. Trimming took 10 bases from V and 3 from J, leaving 12 bases between them. The CDR3 sequence is CAISPGYTEAFF. The CDR3 DNA follows: TGTGCCATCTCCCCGGGGTACACTGAAGCTTTCTTT.

Of note for this clone: This sample also contains other DNA sequences that code for the same CDR3. This rearrangement joins TRBV28 to TRBJ1-2; 7 bases agree with TRBD1. V gave up 5 bases and J gave up 8 bases; unmatched junction bases: 8. CDR3 length: 13 residues. Germline V gives CDR1 MDHEN, CDR2 SYDVKM. The CDR3 sequence: CASSPGQPGGYTF. In nucleotides, the CDR3 is TGTGCCAGCAGTCCGGGACAGCCGGGGGGCTACACCTTC.

The genes are TRBV6-5 and TRBJ1-1; D unclear. The CDR3 runs to 13 residues. V lost 7 bases, J lost 6 bases, and 15 bases lay in between. Per germline, CDR1 MNHEY and CDR2 SVGAGI. CDR3 nucleotide sequence: TGTGCCAGCAAGCTGGGTTTGGGCGCTGAAGCTTTCTTT. It translates to CASKLGLGAEAFF.

The rearrangement uses TRBV7-2 and TRBJ2-3; 8 positions agree with TRBD2. Germline lookup yields CDR1 SGHTA and CDR2 FQGNSA. V gave up 4 bases and J gave up 5 bases; unmatched junction bases: 11. The CDR3 extends over 16 amino acids. The CDR3 here is CASSSGRERGRDTQYF. CDR3 nucleotide sequence: TGTGCCAGCAGCTCCGGGAGGGAGCGGGGGAGAGATACGCAGTATTTT.

This clone was counted between two and nine times. V and J are TRBV18 and TRBJ2-3; 8 bases map to TRBD2. The ends lost 6 bases at V and 5 bases at J; junction bases unmatched: 13. The CDR3 contains 16 residues. Germline CDR1 is KGHSH and CDR2 is LQKENI. CDR3 in amino acids: CASSRTSGLGKDTQYF. The CDR3 DNA follows: TGTGCCAGCTCCCGTACTAGCGGCCTTGGGAAAGATACGCAGTATTTT.

The rearrangement uses TRBV6-2 or TRBV6-3 and TRBJ1-1, with TRBD1 matching 8 bases. Germline V gene sequence: CDR1 MNHEY, CDR2 SVGEGT. The CDR3 loop spans 19 amino acids. V gave up 0 bases and J gave up 3 bases; unmatched junction bases: 15. Here the CDR3 DNA reads TGTGCCAGCAGTTACTCGATAAGCGGGACAGGACTTCCCGACACTGAAGCTTTCTTT. It encodes CASSYSISGTGLPDTEAFF.

The rearrangement links TRBV13 to TRBJ1-4, with D possibly matching TRBD1 (5 bases). Germline loops: CDR1 PRHDT, CDR2 FYEKMQ (reference sequence). Trimming shortened V by 5 bases and J by 6 bases, and 13 bases separated the two germline ends. This CDR3 spans 14 amino acids. In DNA form, the CDR3 reads TGTGCCAGCAGCCGAGGGGAGGAGGATGAAAAACTGTTTTTT. Amino acid sequence: CASSRGEEDEKLFF.

V usage is TRBV29-1 and J usage is TRBJ1-2; no clear D. CDR1 and CDR2 (germline): SQVTM, ANQGSEA. CDR3 length: 15 amino acids. V dropped 3 bases and J dropped 8 bases, with 22 bases sitting between them. CDR3 nucleotide sequence: TGCAGCGTTGAGATCGGACTACCCAGAAACCAGGGCTACACCTTC. Its protein is CSVEIGLPRNQGYTF.

The chain has TRBV7-2 and TRBJ2-3, with 9 bases identical to TRBD2. CDR1 and CDR2 (germline): SGHTA, FQGNSA. The V and J ends lost 2 bases and 3 bases, in that order; junction bases with no gene match: 0. This CDR3 has 14 amino acids. CDR3 DNA: TGTGCCAGCAGCTTAACTAGCGGGACAGATACGCAGTATTTT. It specifies CASSLTSGTDTQYF.

J is TRBJ1-6 and V is TRBV12-5; 10 bases map to TRBD1. The length of the CDR3 is 16 residues. Germline-derived CDR1 and CDR2 are LGHNT and FRNRAP. Germline trimming cut 1 base from V and 9 bases from J; bases unmatched to any gene: 6. The CDR3: CASGLATGGSTSPLHF. The DNA of the CDR3 is TGTGCTAGTGGTTTGGCGACAGGGGGCAGTACTTCACCCCTCCACTTT.

The chain recombines TRBV3-1 (or the pseudogene TRBV3-2) with TRBJ2-2; D possibly corresponds to TRBD2 (5 bases). Germline-derived CDR1 and CDR2 are LGHDT and YNNKEL (reference sequence). The CDR3 is 14 amino acids. The V gene lost 8 bases and the J gene lost 2 bases, with 12 bases spanning the gap. CDR3 protein: CASGGLLNTGELFF. The CDR3 region has the DNA TGTGCCAGCGGCGGACTCTTAAACACCGGGGAGCTGTTTTTT.

The chain links TRBV2 to TRBJ2-7, with 8 bases that match TRBD2. V was pared by 10 bases and J by 6 bases, with 5 bases of the junction left unmatched. Germline CDR1 is SNHLY and CDR2 is FYNNEI. CDR3 size: 11 residues. The CDR3 DNA reads TGTGCCATCGCACTAGCGGTCGAGCAGTACTTC. It specifies CAIALAVEQYF.

The V call is TRBV28, the J call TRBJ2-1; unclear D gene. The CDR3 has 15 amino acids. V lost 5 bases and J 4 bases, leaving 15 bases between the germline ends. Per germline, CDR1 MDHEN and CDR2 SYDVKM. CDR3 loop: CASSPPGSRYNEQFF. In DNA form, the CDR3 reads TGTGCCAGCAGTCCCCCCGGGTCGCGGTACAATGAGCAGTTCTTC.